The rows below give T cell receptor beta chains drawn from one sample of a study of T cell responses to AZD1222 COVID-19 vaccine. TCRdb keeps only in-frame clones here, not all; method: immunoSEQ multiplex PCR. Among approximately 88,000 clones, about 91% were seen once, and the ten largest hold roughly 5.4%. This specimen consisted of peripheral blood, obtained on day 0 of AZD1222 vaccination. The receptor source for this set is an adult in good health. The CDR3 runs from the conserved cysteine through the conserved F or W. Each record gives: V gene, D gene, clone size, CDR3 length, J gene, CDR3 DNA, CDR3 protein. The D gene is left open where the match is weak. The listing skips clone size in some rows; elsewhere it reads once, few, many or a size class.

v_call: TRBV28; d_call: -; clone_size: -; cdr3_length: 14; j_call: TRBJ1-1; cdr3_nt: TGTGCCAGCAGTTTTTTTTTGGGGAACACTGAAGCTTTCTTT; cdr3_aa: CASSFFLGNTEAFF
v_call: TRBV7-3; d_call: TRBD2; clone_size: -; cdr3_length: 16; j_call: TRBJ2-2; cdr3_nt: TGTGCCAGCAGCTCGGTAGCGGGAGGAGGACCCGGGGAGCTGTTTTTT; cdr3_aa: CASSSVAGGGPGELFF
v_call: TRBV28; d_call: -; clone_size: -; cdr3_length: 12; j_call: TRBJ2-5; cdr3_nt: TGTGCCACCCTCCGAAGTAAAGAGACCCAGTACTTC; cdr3_aa: CATLRSKETQYF
v_call: TRBV18; d_call: TRBD1; clone_size: -; cdr3_length: 15; j_call: TRBJ2-1; cdr3_nt: TGTGCCAGCTCGAGTCGTGGACAGGACTACAATGAGCAGTTCTTC; cdr3_aa: CASSSRGQDYNEQFF
v_call: TRBV7-3; d_call: TRBD2; clone_size: -; cdr3_length: 15; j_call: TRBJ2-2; cdr3_nt: TGTGCCAGCAGCCGGGGGACTAGCGGGAGTCGGGAGCTGTTTTTT; cdr3_aa: CASSRGTSGSRELFF
v_call: TRBV6-5; d_call: TRBD1; clone_size: -; cdr3_length: 16; j_call: TRBJ2-3; cdr3_nt: TGTGCCAGCAGTTACGGCTGGGACAGGGGCACAGATACGCAGTATTTT; cdr3_aa: CASSYGWDRGTDTQYF
v_call: TRBV3-1/TRBV3-2; d_call: TRBD1; clone_size: -; cdr3_length: 12; j_call: TRBJ1-2; cdr3_nt: TGTGCCAGCAAGGGGACAGCATATGGCTACACCTTC; cdr3_aa: CASKGTAYGYTF
v_call: TRBV19; d_call: TRBD1; clone_size: -; cdr3_length: 14; j_call: TRBJ2-1; cdr3_nt: TGTGCCAGTAGCTGGGACAGCCCCTACAATGAGCAGTTCTTC; cdr3_aa: CASSWDSPYNEQFF
v_call: TRBV18; d_call: -; clone_size: -; cdr3_length: 14; j_call: TRBJ2-2; cdr3_nt: TGTGCCAGCTCATCCTACATGAACACCGGGGAGCTGTTTTTT; cdr3_aa: CASSSYMNTGELFF
v_call: TRBV18; d_call: -; clone_size: -; cdr3_length: 13; j_call: TRBJ2-5; cdr3_nt: TGTGCCAGCTCACCCGGACAGAGTGAGACCCAGTACTTC; cdr3_aa: CASSPGQSETQYF
v_call: TRBV9; d_call: TRBD2; clone_size: -; cdr3_length: 16; j_call: TRBJ2-3; cdr3_nt: TGTGCCAGCAGCGCGGCTGAGCGGGGGGGAACAGATACGCAGTATTTT; cdr3_aa: CASSAAERGGTDTQYF
v_call: TRBV15; d_call: TRBD2; clone_size: -; cdr3_length: 17; j_call: TRBJ2-3; cdr3_nt: TGTGCCACCAGCAGAGGGACTAGCGGACCTAGCACAGATACGCAGTATTTT; cdr3_aa: CATSRGTSGPSTDTQYF
v_call: TRBV19; d_call: -; clone_size: -; cdr3_length: 12; j_call: TRBJ1-5; cdr3_nt: TGTGCCAGTAGTGTGGGGAATCAGCCCCAGCATTTT; cdr3_aa: CASSVGNQPQHF
v_call: TRBV28; d_call: -; clone_size: -; cdr3_length: 14; j_call: TRBJ1-2; cdr3_nt: TGTGCCACTACACGGGACTCAGGAGGCTATGGCTACACCTTC; cdr3_aa: CATTRDSGGYGYTF
v_call: TRBV10-3; d_call: TRBD1; clone_size: -; cdr3_length: 14; j_call: TRBJ2-2; cdr3_nt: TGTGCCATCCGGGACAGGGTAGCCACCGGGGAGCTGTTTTTT; cdr3_aa: CAIRDRVATGELFF
v_call: TRBV6-2/TRBV6-3; d_call: TRBD1; clone_size: -; cdr3_length: 14; j_call: TRBJ2-7; cdr3_nt: TGTGCCAGCAGCCATGGACAGGGGGTCGACGAGCAGTACTTC; cdr3_aa: CASSHGQGVDEQYF
v_call: TRBV29-1; d_call: TRBD2; clone_size: -; cdr3_length: 14; j_call: TRBJ2-1; cdr3_nt: TGCAGCGCCCAACTAGCGGGAGGATACAATGAGCAGTTCTTC; cdr3_aa: CSAQLAGGYNEQFF
v_call: TRBV7-9; d_call: -; clone_size: -; cdr3_length: 15; j_call: TRBJ2-1; cdr3_nt: TGTGCCAGCAGCCATCCAGGGGCCCTGCTGAATGAGCAGTTCTTC; cdr3_aa: CASSHPGALLNEQFF
v_call: TRBV18; d_call: -; clone_size: -; cdr3_length: 14; j_call: TRBJ1-1; cdr3_nt: TGTGCCAGCTCACCACCAGGACCGAACACTGAAGCTTTCTTT; cdr3_aa: CASSPPGPNTEAFF
v_call: TRBV7-9; d_call: -; clone_size: -; cdr3_length: 16; j_call: TRBJ2-5; cdr3_nt: TGTGCCAGCAGCTTAAATTCTGGGCCAGGCGCGGAGACCCAGTACTTC; cdr3_aa: CASSLNSGPGAETQYF
v_call: TRBV7-3; d_call: -; clone_size: -; cdr3_length: 13; j_call: TRBJ2-5; cdr3_nt: TGTGCCAGCAGCTTCACAGGGACGGAGACCCAGTACTTC; cdr3_aa: CASSFTGTETQYF
v_call: TRBV28; d_call: -; clone_size: -; cdr3_length: 14; j_call: TRBJ2-3; cdr3_nt: TGTGCCAGCAGTACCTCCAGTAAGCTAGATACGCAGTATTTT; cdr3_aa: CASSTSSKLDTQYF
v_call: TRBV29-1; d_call: -; clone_size: -; cdr3_length: 13; j_call: TRBJ2-7; cdr3_nt: TGCAGCGCGGGCGGGACCCCGCCCTACGAGCAGTACTTC; cdr3_aa: CSAGGTPPYEQYF
v_call: TRBV7-8; d_call: -; clone_size: -; cdr3_length: 13; j_call: TRBJ2-1; cdr3_nt: TGTGCCAGCAGCCTACGACTCGACAATGAGCAGTTCTTC; cdr3_aa: CASSLRLDNEQFF
v_call: TRBV5-1; d_call: -; clone_size: -; cdr3_length: 12; j_call: TRBJ2-4; cdr3_nt: TGCGCCAGCAGCCCCGACTTGGACATTCAGTACTTC; cdr3_aa: CASSPDLDIQYF
v_call: TRBV4-2; d_call: -; clone_size: -; cdr3_length: 16; j_call: TRBJ2-2; cdr3_nt: TGTGCCAGCAGCCAAGTACCCAGGGATAACACCGGGGAGCTGTTTTTT; cdr3_aa: CASSQVPRDNTGELFF
v_call: TRBV18; d_call: TRBD2; clone_size: once; cdr3_length: 15; j_call: TRBJ2-1; cdr3_nt: TGTGCCAGCTCATCAGGACTAGCGGGAGGCTATGAGCAGTTCTTC; cdr3_aa: CASSSGLAGGYEQFF
v_call: TRBV20-1; d_call: -; clone_size: -; cdr3_length: 16; j_call: TRBJ1-2; cdr3_nt: TGCAGTGCTAGTATTCAGGGACTCGACTTTAACTATGGCTACACCTTC; cdr3_aa: CSASIQGLDFNYGYTF
v_call: TRBV7-2; d_call: -; clone_size: -; cdr3_length: 13; j_call: TRBJ2-1; cdr3_nt: TGTGCCAGCACCCAACAGGATTACAATGAGCAGTTCTTC; cdr3_aa: CASTQQDYNEQFF
v_call: TRBV5-8; d_call: -; clone_size: once; cdr3_length: 14; j_call: TRBJ1-1; cdr3_nt: TGTGCCAGCAGCTTGGGTTTCGGGAACACTGAAGCTTTCTTT; cdr3_aa: CASSLGFGNTEAFF
v_call: TRBV7-7; d_call: -; clone_size: -; cdr3_length: 13; j_call: TRBJ2-7; cdr3_nt: TGTGCTAGCAGCTTAGAATCCGGGTACGAGCAGTACTTC; cdr3_aa: CASSLESGYEQYF
v_call: TRBV7-8; d_call: TRBD1; clone_size: -; cdr3_length: 16; j_call: TRBJ2-7; cdr3_nt: TGTGCCAGCAGCTTATTGACAGGGGTCGCCTCCTACGAGCAGTACTTC; cdr3_aa: CASSLLTGVASYEQYF
v_call: TRBV2; d_call: TRBD2; clone_size: -; cdr3_length: 15; j_call: TRBJ2-7; cdr3_nt: TGTGCCAGCAGTGATGTGGCTAGCGGGAGCTACGAGCAGTACTTC; cdr3_aa: CASSDVASGSYEQYF
v_call: TRBV7-9; d_call: -; clone_size: -; cdr3_length: 14; j_call: TRBJ1-1; cdr3_nt: TGTGCCAGCAGCACTACCACAGTGAACACTGAAGCTTTCTTT; cdr3_aa: CASSTTTVNTEAFF
v_call: TRBV18; d_call: TRBD1; clone_size: -; cdr3_length: 15; j_call: TRBJ2-5; cdr3_nt: TGTGCCAGCTCACCATCGGACAGGGTGGGGGAGACCCAGTACTTC; cdr3_aa: CASSPSDRVGETQYF